This T cell receptor (beta chain) derives from a study of blood T cell repertoires in COVID-19. Across the whole study: Acute and convalescent COVID-19 samples came from the United States, Italy and Spain. In each case, the material was cDNA or gDNA derived from T cells, B-cell-depleted T cells, or PBMCs.

In the original analysis: Reference gene primer amplification in the assay estimated nucleated cell counts. Profiling relied on immunoSEQ multiplex PCR, and the TCRdb table lists in-frame clones only, not all of them. The V and J calls and clone size were taken over from that table, and D and trimming were inferred from the DNA. The data hold around 300,000 clones, with about 88% observed a single time. Followed longitudinally, the Seattle patients had been enrolled during active infection. The germline gives CDR1 MRHNA, CDR2 SNTAGT. The ends lost 0 bases at V and 9 bases at J; junction bases unmatched: 10. This CDR3 contains 16 residues.

The source of this sequence is a woman in her sixties or seventies with COVID-19, enrolled during active disease. The gene calls are TRBV6-4 and TRBJ2-1; 8 nucleotides agree with TRBD2. What was sequenced was peripheral blood. The CDR3 spells CASSDSSSGSGGEQFF. CDR3 nucleotide sequence: TGTGCCAGCAGTGACTCGTCTAGCGGGTCTGGGGGTGAGCAGTTCTTC.